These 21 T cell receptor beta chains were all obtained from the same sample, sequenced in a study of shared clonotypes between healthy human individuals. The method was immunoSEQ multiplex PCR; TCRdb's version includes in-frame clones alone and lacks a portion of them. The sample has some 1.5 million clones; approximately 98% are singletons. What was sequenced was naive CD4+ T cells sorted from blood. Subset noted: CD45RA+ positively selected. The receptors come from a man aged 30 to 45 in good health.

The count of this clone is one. CDR3 sequence: CASSPQSASYNEQFF. CDR3 DNA sequence: TGTGCCAGCAGCCCACAGAGTGCTTCCTACAATGAGCAGTTCTTC. The gene calls are TRBV5-6 and TRBJ2-1; D remains ambiguous. This CDR3 is 15 amino acids long. Trimming stripped 4 bases from V and 1 base from J, with 12 bases between. Germline V CDR1 and CDR2: SGHDT, YYEEEE.

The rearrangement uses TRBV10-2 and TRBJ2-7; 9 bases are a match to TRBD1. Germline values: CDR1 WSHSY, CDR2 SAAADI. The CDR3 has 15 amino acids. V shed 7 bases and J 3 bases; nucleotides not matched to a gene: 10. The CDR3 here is CASKIQGAIDYEQYF. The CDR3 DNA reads TGCGCCAGCAAGATACAGGGGGCAATTGACTACGAGCAGTACTTC.

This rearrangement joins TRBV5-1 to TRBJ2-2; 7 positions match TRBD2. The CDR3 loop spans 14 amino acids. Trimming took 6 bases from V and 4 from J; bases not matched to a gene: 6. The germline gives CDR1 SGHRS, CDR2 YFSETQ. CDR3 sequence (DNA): TGCGCCAGCAAGGGCGGGAGCGTCACCGGGGAGCTGTTTTTT. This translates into CASKGGSVTGELFF.

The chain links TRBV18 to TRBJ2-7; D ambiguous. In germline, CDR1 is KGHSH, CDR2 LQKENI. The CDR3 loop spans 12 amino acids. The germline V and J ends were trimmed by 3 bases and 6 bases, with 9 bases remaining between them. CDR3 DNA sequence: TGTGCCAGCTCACCCTCCGTGGTCGAGCAGTACTTC. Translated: CASSPSVVEQYF.

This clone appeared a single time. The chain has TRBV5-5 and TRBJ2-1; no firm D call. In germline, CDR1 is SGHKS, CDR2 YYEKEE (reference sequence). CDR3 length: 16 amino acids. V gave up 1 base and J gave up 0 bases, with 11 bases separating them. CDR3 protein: CASSLLYQSSYNEQFF. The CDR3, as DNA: TGTGCCAGCAGCTTGCTTTACCAGAGCTCCTACAATGAGCAGTTCTTC.

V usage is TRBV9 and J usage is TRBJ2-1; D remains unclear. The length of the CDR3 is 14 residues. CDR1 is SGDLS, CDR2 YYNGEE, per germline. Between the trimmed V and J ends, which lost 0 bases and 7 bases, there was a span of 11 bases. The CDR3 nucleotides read TGTGCCAGCAGCGTAGCCCCTCACACGAATGAGCAGTTCTTC. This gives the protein CASSVAPHTNEQFF.

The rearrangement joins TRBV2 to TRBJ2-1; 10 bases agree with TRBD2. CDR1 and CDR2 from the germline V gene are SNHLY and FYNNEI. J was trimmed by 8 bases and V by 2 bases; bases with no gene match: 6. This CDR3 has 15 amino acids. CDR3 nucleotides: TGTGCCAGCAGTGAAACGGCTAGCGGGAGTCATGAGCAGTTCTTC. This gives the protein CASSETASGSHEQFF. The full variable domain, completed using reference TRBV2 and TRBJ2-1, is EPEVTQTPSHQVTQMGQEVILRCVPISNHLYFYWYRQILGQKVEFLVSFYNNEISEKSEIFDDQFSVERPDGSNFTLKIRSTKLEDSAMYFCASSETASGSHEQFFGPGTRLTVL.

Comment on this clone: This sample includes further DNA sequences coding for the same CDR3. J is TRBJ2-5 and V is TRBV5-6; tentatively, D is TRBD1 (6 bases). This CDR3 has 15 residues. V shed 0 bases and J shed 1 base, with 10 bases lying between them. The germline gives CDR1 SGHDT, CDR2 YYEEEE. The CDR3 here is CASSLGGQGQETQYF. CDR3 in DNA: TGTGCCAGCAGCTTGGGGGGGCAAGGCCAAGAGACCCAGTACTTC.

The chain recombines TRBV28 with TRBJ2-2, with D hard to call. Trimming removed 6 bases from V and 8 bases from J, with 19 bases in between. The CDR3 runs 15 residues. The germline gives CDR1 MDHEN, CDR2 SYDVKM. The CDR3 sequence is CASSAKLVWSGELFF. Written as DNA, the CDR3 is TGTGCCAGCAGCGCGAAATTAGTCTGGTCGGGGGAGCTGTTTTTT.

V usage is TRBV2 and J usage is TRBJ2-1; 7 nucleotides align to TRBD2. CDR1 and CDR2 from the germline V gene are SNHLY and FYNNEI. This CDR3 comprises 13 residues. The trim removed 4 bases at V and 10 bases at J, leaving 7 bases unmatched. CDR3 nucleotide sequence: TGTGCCAGCAGTGGGGAGGGCGGGCTCGAGCAGTTCTTC. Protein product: CASSGEGGLEQFF.

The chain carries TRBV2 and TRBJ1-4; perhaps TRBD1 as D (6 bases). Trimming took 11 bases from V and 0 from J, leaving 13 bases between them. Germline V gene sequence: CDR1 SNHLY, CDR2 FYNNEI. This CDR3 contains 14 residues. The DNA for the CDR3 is TGTGCCGGGAGAAACAGGGCAACTAATGAAAAACTGTTTTTT. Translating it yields CAGRNRATNEKLFF.

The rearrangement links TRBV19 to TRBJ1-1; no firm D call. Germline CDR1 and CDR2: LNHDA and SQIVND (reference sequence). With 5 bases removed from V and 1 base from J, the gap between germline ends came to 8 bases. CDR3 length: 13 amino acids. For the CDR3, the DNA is TGTGCCAGTAGTCTCTATGCGAACACTGAAGCTTTCTTT. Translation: CASSLYANTEAFF.

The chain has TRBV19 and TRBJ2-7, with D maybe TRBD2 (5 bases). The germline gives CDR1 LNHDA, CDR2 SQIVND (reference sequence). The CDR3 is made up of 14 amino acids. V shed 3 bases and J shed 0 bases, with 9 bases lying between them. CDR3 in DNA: TGTGCCAGTAGTATGGTCGCGGGCTCCTACGAGCAGTACTTC. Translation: CASSMVAGSYEQYF.

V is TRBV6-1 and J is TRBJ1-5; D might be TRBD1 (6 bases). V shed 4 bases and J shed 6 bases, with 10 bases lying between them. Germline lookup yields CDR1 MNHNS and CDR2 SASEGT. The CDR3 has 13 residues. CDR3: CASSGRDTQPQHF. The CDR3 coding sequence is TGTGCCAGCAGTGGCCGGGACACTCAGCCCCAGCATTTT.

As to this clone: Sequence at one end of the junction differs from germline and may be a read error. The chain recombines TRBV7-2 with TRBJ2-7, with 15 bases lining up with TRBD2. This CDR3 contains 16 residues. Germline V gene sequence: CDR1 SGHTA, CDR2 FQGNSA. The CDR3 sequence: CASSIAPGLAGGPGDF. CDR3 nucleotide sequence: TGTGCCAGCAGCATCGCCCCCGGACTAGCGGGAGGGCCGGGTGACTTC.

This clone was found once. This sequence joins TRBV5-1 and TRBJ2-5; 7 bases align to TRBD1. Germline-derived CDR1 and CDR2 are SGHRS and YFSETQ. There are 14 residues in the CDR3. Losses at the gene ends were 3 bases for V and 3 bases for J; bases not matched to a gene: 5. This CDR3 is CASSWNTGEETQYF. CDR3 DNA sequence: TGCGCCAGCAGCTGGAATACAGGGGAAGAGACCCAGTACTTC.

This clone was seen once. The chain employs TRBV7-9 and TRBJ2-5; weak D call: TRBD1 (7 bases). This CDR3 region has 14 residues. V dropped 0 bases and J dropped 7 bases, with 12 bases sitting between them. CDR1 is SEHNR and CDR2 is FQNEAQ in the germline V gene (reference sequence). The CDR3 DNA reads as TGTGCCAGCAGCTTAGCGGCCAGGGGGGCGACCCAGTACTTC. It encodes CASSLAARGATQYF. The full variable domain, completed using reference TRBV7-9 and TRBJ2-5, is DTGVSQNPRHKITKRGQNVTFRCDPISEHNRLYWYRQTLGQGPEFLTYFQNEAQLEKSRLLSDRFSAERPKGSFSTLEIQRTEQGDSAMYLCASSLAARGATQYFGPGTRLLVL.

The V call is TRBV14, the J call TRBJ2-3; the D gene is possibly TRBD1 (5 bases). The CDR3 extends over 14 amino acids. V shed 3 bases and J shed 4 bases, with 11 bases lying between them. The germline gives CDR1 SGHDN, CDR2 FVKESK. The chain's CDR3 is CASSHDIGADTQYF. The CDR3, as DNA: TGTGCCAGCAGCCACGACATAGGGGCAGATACGCAGTATTTT.

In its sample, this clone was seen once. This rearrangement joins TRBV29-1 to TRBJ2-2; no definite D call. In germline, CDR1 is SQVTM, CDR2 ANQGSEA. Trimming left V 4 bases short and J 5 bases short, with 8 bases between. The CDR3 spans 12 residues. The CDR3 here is CSVGWGTGELFF. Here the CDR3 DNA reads TGCAGCGTTGGGTGGGGAACCGGGGAGCTGTTTTTT.

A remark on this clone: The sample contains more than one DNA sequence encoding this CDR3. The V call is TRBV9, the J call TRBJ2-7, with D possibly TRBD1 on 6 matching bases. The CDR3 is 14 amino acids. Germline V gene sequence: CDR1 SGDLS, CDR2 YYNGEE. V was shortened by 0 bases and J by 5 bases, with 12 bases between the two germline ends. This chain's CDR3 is CASSVAGARHEQYF. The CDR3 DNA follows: TGTGCCAGCAGCGTAGCAGGGGCGCGCCACGAGCAGTACTTC.

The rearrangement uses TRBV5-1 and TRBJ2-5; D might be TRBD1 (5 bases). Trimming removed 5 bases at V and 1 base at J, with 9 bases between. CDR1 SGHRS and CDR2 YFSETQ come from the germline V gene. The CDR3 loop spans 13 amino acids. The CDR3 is CASSRQTQETQYF. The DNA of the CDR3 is TGCGCCAGCAGTCGACAGACCCAAGAGACCCAGTACTTC.